This TCR beta chain was observed in a study of blood T cell repertoires in COVID-19. Study at large: Samples came from the United States, Italy and Spain, spanning acute and convalescent COVID-19. Sources were T cells, B-cell-depleted T cells, or PBMCs; the material itself was cDNA or gDNA.

Using immunoSEQ multiplex PCR, the repertoire was profiled, and TCRdb retains in-frame clones only, with some absent. The data hold about 230,000 clones, with 84% observed a single time. The material sequenced was peripheral blood. The receptor's source is a woman older than 75 with active or convalescent COVID-19.

The CDR3 bases are TGTGCCAGCAGCCCCGACAGTGCCGGGGGATGGACCCAGTACTTC. It yields the protein CASSPDSAGGWTQYF. The genes are TRBV7-3 and TRBJ2-5; perhaps TRBD2 as D (6 bases). V was shortened by 5 bases and J by 7 bases, with 20 bases between the two germline ends. In germline, CDR1 is SGHTA, CDR2 FQGTGA. This CDR3 comprises 15 residues. Full variable domain (outside the CDR3, taken from reference TRBV7-3 and TRBJ2-5): GAGVSQTPSNKVTEKGKYVELRCDPISGHTALYWYRQSLGQGPEFLIYFQGTGAADDSGLPNDRFFAVRPEGSVSTLKIQRTERGDSAVYLCASSPDSAGGWTQYFGPGTRLLVL.